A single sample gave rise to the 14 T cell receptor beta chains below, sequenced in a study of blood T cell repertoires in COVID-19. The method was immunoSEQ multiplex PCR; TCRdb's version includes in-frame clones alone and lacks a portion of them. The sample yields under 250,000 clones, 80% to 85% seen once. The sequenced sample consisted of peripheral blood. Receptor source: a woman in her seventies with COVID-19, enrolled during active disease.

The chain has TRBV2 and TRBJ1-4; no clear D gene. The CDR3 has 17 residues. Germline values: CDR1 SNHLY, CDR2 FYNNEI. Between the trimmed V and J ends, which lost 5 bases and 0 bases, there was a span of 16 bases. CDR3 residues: CASSQDTFRATNEKLFF. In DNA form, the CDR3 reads TGTGCCAGCAGTCAAGACACGTTCCGTGCAACTAATGAAAAACTGTTTTTT.

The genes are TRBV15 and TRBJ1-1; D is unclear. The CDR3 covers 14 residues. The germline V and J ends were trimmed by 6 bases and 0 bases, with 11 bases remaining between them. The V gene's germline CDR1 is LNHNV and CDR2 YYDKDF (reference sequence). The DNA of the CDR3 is TGTGCCACCAGGGAAGGCAGGATGAACACTGAAGCTTTCTTT. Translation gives CATREGRMNTEAFF.

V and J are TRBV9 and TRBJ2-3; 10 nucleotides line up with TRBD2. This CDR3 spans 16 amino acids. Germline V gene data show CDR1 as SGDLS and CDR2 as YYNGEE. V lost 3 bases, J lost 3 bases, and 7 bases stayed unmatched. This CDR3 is CASSAIAGGGTDTQYF. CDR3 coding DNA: TGTGCCAGCAGCGCTATAGCGGGAGGTGGTACAGATACGCAGTATTTT.

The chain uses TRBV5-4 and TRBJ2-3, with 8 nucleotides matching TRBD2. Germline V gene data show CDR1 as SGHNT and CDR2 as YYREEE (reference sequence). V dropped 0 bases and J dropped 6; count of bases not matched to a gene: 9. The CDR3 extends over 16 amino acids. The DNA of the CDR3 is TGTGCCAGCAGCTTGGCCGCGGTAGCGGGATTGGATACGCAGTATTTT. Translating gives CASSLAAVAGLDTQYF.

For the CDR3, the DNA is TGTGCCAGCACCGACGTGGGCAATTCCTACGAGCAGTACTTC. It specifies CASTDVGNSYEQYF. V and J are TRBV5-8 and TRBJ2-7, with D uncertain. Germline CDR1 reads SGHTS; CDR2 reads YDEGEE. The CDR3 loop spans 14 amino acids. The V end lost 6 bases, the J end lost 1 base, and 14 bases lay between the germline ends.

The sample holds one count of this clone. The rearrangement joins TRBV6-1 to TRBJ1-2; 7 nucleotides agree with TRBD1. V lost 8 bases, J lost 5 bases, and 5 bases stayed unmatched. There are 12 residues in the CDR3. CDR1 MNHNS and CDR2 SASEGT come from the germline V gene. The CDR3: CASGTGVYGYTF. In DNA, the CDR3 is TGTGCCAGCGGAACAGGGGTTTATGGCTACACCTTC.

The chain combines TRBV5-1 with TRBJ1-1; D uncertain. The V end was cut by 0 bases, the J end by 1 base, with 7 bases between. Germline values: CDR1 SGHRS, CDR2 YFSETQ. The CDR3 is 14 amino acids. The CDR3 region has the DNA TGCGCCAGCAGCTTGGTGGTCAGGAACACTGAAGCTTTCTTT. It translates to CASSLVVRNTEAFF.

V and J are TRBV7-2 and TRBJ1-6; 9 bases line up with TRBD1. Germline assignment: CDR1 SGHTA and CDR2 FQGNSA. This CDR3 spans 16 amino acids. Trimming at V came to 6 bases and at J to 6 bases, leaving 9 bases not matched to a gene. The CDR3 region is CASRTGGAGINSPLHF. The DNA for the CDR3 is TGTGCCAGCAGAACAGGGGGCGCGGGGATTAATTCACCCCTCCACTTT. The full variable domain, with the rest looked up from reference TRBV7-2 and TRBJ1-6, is GAGVSQSPSNKVTEKGKDVELRCDPISGHTALYWYRQSLGQGLEFLIYFQGNSAPDKSGLPSDRFSAERTGGSVSTLTIQRTQQEDSAVYLCASRTGGAGINSPLHFGNGTRLTVT.

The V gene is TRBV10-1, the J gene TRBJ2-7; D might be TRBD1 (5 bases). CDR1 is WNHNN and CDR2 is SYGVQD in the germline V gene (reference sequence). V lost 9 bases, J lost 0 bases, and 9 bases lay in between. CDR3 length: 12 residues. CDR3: CASSTDSYEQYF. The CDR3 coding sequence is TGCGCCAGTTCGACAGACTCCTACGAGCAGTACTTC.

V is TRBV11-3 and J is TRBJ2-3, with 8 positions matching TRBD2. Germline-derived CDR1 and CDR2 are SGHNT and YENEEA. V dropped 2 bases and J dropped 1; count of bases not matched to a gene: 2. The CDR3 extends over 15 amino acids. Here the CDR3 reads CASSLRAGGTDTQYF. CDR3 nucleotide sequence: TGTGCCAGCAGCTTACGAGCGGGAGGCACAGATACGCAGTATTTT. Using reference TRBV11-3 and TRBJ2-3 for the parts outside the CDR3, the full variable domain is EAGVVQSPRYKIIEKKQPVAFWCNPISGHNTLYWYLQNLGQGPELLIRYENEEAVDDSQLPKDRFSAERLKGVDSTLKIQPAELGDSAVYLCASSLRAGGTDTQYFGPGTRLTVL.

DNA for the CDR3: TGTGCCACCAGCAGAGATGGTGGACTAGCGGGAGTAGGTACCGGGGAGCTGTTTTTT. Its translation is CATSRDGGLAGVGTGELFF. The rearrangement joins TRBV15 to TRBJ2-2; the match to TRBD2 covers 13 bases. Germline V gene lookup returns CDR1 LNHNV and CDR2 YYDKDF (reference sequence). This CDR3 region has 19 residues. J lost 5 bases, V lost 0 bases, and 9 bases had no gene match.

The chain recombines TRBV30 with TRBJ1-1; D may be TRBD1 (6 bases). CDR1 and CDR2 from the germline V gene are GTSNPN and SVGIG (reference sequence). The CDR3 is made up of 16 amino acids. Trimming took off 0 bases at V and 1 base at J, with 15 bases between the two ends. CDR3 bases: TGTGCCTGGAGTGTACAAGGCAGGGGATGGAACACTGAAGCTTTCTTT. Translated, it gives CAWSVQGRGWNTEAFF.

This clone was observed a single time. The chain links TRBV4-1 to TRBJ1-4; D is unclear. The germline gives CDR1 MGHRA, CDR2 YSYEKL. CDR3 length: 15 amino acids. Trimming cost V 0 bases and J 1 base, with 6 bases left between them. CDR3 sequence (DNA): TGCGCCAGCAGCCAAGATCAGATAACTAATGAAAAACTGTTTTTT. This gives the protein CASSQDQITNEKLFF.

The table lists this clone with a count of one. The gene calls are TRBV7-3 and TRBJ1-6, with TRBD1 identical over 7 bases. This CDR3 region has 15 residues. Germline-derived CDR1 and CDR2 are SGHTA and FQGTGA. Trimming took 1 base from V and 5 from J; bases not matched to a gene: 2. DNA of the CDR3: TGTGCCAGCAGCTTAATGGGACAGAATAATTCACCCCTCCACTTT. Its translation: CASSLMGQNNSPLHF.